This TCR beta chain was found in a study of T cell responses to AZD1222 COVID-19 vaccine. Study-wide results and limits: Among the donors, most were white British and more were female, and clonal diversity was possibly underestimated.

In this sample, this clone turned up many times. Its target is unknown. TCRdb keeps only in-frame clones here, not all; method: immunoSEQ multiplex PCR. The sample carries some 120,000 clones, around 90% recorded once. With 3 bases removed from V and 4 bases from J, the gap between germline ends came to 0 bases. From germline, CDR1 is MDHEN and CDR2 SYDVKM. The CDR3 totals 10 residues. The sample here was peripheral blood, taken on day 0 of AZD1222 vaccination. This chain connects TRBV28 to TRBJ1-1; no clear D. This TCR was recovered from an adult in good health. CDR3 residues: CASSFTEAFF. The CDR3 DNA follows: TGTGCCAGCAGTTTCACTGAAGCTTTCTTT.